Sequencing of this T cell receptor beta chain was carried out in a study of T-cell reconstitution after alpha-beta-depleted transplantation in children. This CDR3 has 16 amino acids. Germline assignment: CDR1 SGHRS and CDR2 YFSETQ. After removal of 6 bases from V and 5 bases from J, the junction contained 16 bases not matched to a gene. Study results and caveats: Some patients showed high day-60 TCRbeta diversity, which derived from surviving recipient T cells and thymic progenitors. Reportedly, roughly two months post-transplant, alpha-beta T cells arose from several hundred expanded graft clones. Once a year had passed after transplant, T-cell counts and diversity came mostly from newly produced T cells.

This clonotype was found a few times. Its antigen is unidentified. Researchers prepared the TCRbeta library using unique molecular identifiers, the study reports. TCRdb re-analysed the PCR reads in MiXCR, keeping a single row per CDR3 protein. Here the sample spans hundreds of thousands of distinct CDR3 sequences, 10% to 15% being singletons. The clonotype was recovered from a male patient between 10 and 17 years old who had a stem cell transplant for acute myeloid leukemia, so the T cells may come from the graft donor. The sample in question was PBMCs, mostly from graft donor cells, obtained 360 days after TCRalphabeta/CD19-depleted stem cell transplant. The chain couples TRBV5-1 to TRBJ2-5; 7 nucleotides align to TRBD2. Written as DNA, the CDR3 is TGCGCCAGCATCCCGGGAGGAAGCGGGACGAGGGAGACCCAGTACTTC. Its protein is CASIPGGSGTRETQYF.